The next 8 T cell receptor beta chains were all read from a single sample in a study of cytomegalovirus exposure and HLA in healthy donors. PCR employed 60 Vbeta and 13 Jbeta primers. TCRdb's copy holds only in-frame clones and misses some; the assay was immunoSEQ multiplex PCR. The sample shows about 130,000 clones, 78% of them seen only once. Sequencing was performed on PBMCs. The receptors were sampled from a man younger than 45 in good health and CMV-seropositive.

The gene calls are TRBV30 and TRBJ1-2, with a tentative D call TRBD1 (6 bases). CDR1 and CDR2 from the germline V gene are GTSNPN and SVGIG (reference sequence). The germline V and J ends were trimmed by 0 bases and 7 bases, with 15 bases remaining between them. This CDR3 region has 14 residues. Here the CDR3 DNA reads TGTGCCTGGAGTGTACTGCCAGGGGAGGGTGGCTACACCTTC. This sequence encodes CAWSVLPGEGGYTF.

The J gene is TRBJ2-5, the V gene TRBV7-2, with D unresolved. Germline V gene sequence: CDR1 SGHTA, CDR2 FQGNSA. V lost 1 base and J lost 4, with 13 bases in between. CDR3 length: 15 residues. The CDR3 nucleotides are TGTGCCAGCAGCTTAGGGTTTTCTCGCGTAGAGACCCAGTACTTC. Amino acid sequence: CASSLGFSRVETQYF.

The chain combines TRBV5-4 with TRBJ2-1; TRBD2 matches at 8 bases. V shed 4 bases, J shed 7 bases, and the junction held 7 bases outside the gene matches. Germline values: CDR1 SGHNT, CDR2 YYREEE (reference sequence). This CDR3 has 14 amino acids. CDR3 sequence: CASSPGLGGNEQFF. The CDR3 DNA follows: TGTGCCAGCAGCCCGGGACTAGGAGGGAATGAGCAGTTCTTC.

V usage is TRBV9 and J usage is TRBJ2-5; 7 nucleotides align to TRBD2. V was pared by 3 bases and J by 11 bases, with 10 bases of the junction left unmatched. The CDR3 loop spans 13 amino acids. Germline V lookup: CDR1 SGDLS, CDR2 YYNGEE. CDR3 nucleotides: TGTGCCAGCAGCGCGGGAGGACTAGGAGAGCAGTACTTC. Amino acids: CASSAGGLGEQYF.

The gene calls are TRBV7-6 and TRBJ2-7; 10 nucleotides align to TRBD2. The ends lost 2 bases at V and 4 bases at J; junction bases unmatched: 2. The CDR3 contains 14 residues. In germline, CDR1 is SGHVS, CDR2 FNYEAQ. In DNA form, the CDR3 reads TGTGCCAGCAGCTTATGGACTAGCGGATACGAGCAGTACTTC. Amino acid sequence: CASSLWTSGYEQYF.

This clone was found a few times. This same CDR3 is encoded by further DNA sequences in the sample. This chain connects TRBV12-5 to TRBJ1-3; no reliable D call. The CDR3 consists of 13 residues. The germline V gene has CDR1 LGHNT and CDR2 FRNRAP. Trimming removed 3 bases from V and 1 base from J, with 4 bases in between. The CDR3 nucleotides are TGTGCTAGTGGTTTTTCGTCTGGAAACACCATATATTTT. Translating it yields CASGFSSGNTIYF.

The gene calls are TRBV18 and TRBJ2-2; TRBD1 agrees at 7 bases. This CDR3 contains 16 residues. Germline CDR1 KGHSH, CDR2 LQKENI. The V and J ends lost 4 bases and 2 bases, in that order; junction bases with no gene match: 7. CDR3 sequence: CASSRGTERNTGELFF. DNA for the CDR3: TGTGCCAGCTCACGTGGGACAGAGAGAAACACCGGGGAGCTGTTTTTT.

This clone is a singleton in its sample. The chain carries TRBV11-2 and TRBJ2-7, with 7 bases aligning to TRBD1. Germline V gives CDR1 SGHAT, CDR2 FQNNGV. The trim removed 2 bases at V and 0 bases at J, leaving 7 bases unmatched. The CDR3 contains 16 residues. CDR3 nucleotide sequence: TGTGCCAGCAGCTTAATTCTGACAGGGTCCTCCTACGAGCAGTACTTC. Its translation is CASSLILTGSSYEQYF. The complete variable domain, with remaining parts taken from reference TRBV11-2 and TRBJ2-7, reads EAGVAQSPRYKIIEKRQSVAFWCNPISGHATLYWYQQILGQGPKLLIQFQNNGVVDDSQLPKDRFSAERLKGVDSTLKIQPAKLEDSAVYLCASSLILTGSSYEQYFGPGTRLTVT.